The rows below give T cell receptor beta chains drawn from one sample of a study of cytomegalovirus exposure and HLA in healthy donors. Data came from immunoSEQ multiplex PCR; TCRdb stores just in-frame clones and leaves some out. The table records over 150,000 clones, around 74% of them present only once. Source material: PBMCs. Source of these receptors: a man younger than 30 in good health and CMV-seronegative. CDR3s include the opening cysteine and the closing phenylalanine or tryptophan. The D gene is left open where the match is weak. Where a row states a size, it is once, few, many or the class of an expanded clone; other rows omit it.

clone_size j_call d_call v_call cdr3_aa cdr3_nt
NA TRBJ2-1 NA TRBV29-1 CSVPDYQGNEQFF TGCAGCGTCCCGGACTACCAGGGTAATGAGCAGTTCTTC
few TRBJ1-2 TRBD1 TRBV18 CASSPSTGSDGYTF TGTGCCAGCTCACCATCGACAGGGAGTGATGGCTACACCTTC
NA TRBJ2-7 NA TRBV27 CASSISSYEQYF TGTGCCAGCAGTATCAGCTCCTACGAGCAGTACTTC
NA TRBJ2-5 NA TRBV2 CASSYIEEAQYF TGTGCCAGCTCGTACATAGAAGAGGCCCAGTACTTC
NA TRBJ2-6 TRBD1 TRBV4-3 CASSQETGSGANVLTF TGCGCCAGCAGCCAGGAGACAGGGTCTGGGGCCAACGTCCTGACTTTC
few TRBJ2-1 TRBD1 TRBV4-3 CASSQDPQGSYNEQFF TGCGCCAGCAGCCAAGATCCACAGGGGAGCTACAATGAGCAGTTCTTC
NA TRBJ1-2 TRBD1 TRBV7-9 CASSPITGTGYGYTF TGTGCCAGCAGCCCGATCACCGGGACAGGCTATGGCTACACCTTC
NA TRBJ2-3 NA TRBV7-9 CASSLRGGRTDTQYF TGTGCCAGCAGCTTAAGGGGCGGCCGCACAGATACGCAGTATTTT
once TRBJ1-4 NA TRBV5-6 CASSFTPQDEKLFF TGTGCCAGCAGCTTTACACCGCAGGATGAAAAACTGTTTTTT
NA TRBJ1-1 TRBD1 TRBV27 CASSLSTTGGTEAFF TGTGCCAGCAGTTTATCCACGACAGGGGGAACTGAAGCTTTCTTT
NA TRBJ2-7 NA TRBV7-9 CALSGGDPGEQYF TGTGCCCTCAGCGGCGGGGACCCGGGAGAGCAGTACTTC
NA TRBJ2-7 NA TRBV5-1 CASSPSEQYF TGCGCCAGCAGCCCGTCCGAGCAGTACTTC
NA TRBJ2-2 TRBD2 TRBV7-9 CSSSPLLLAGDDGELFF TGTTCCAGCAGCCCCCTTCTCCTAGCGGGAGACGACGGGGAGCTGTTTTTT
NA TRBJ1-1 NA TRBV28 CASILQGFDTEAFF TGTGCCAGCATATTACAGGGATTCGACACTGAAGCTTTCTTT
few TRBJ1-2 NA TRBV9 CASSVDAGWNYGYTF TGTGCCAGCAGCGTAGATGCAGGGTGGAACTATGGCTACACCTTC
NA TRBJ2-7 NA TRBV5-4 CATKTEAGATYEQYF TGTGCCACCAAAACCGAGGCGGGGGCAACCTACGAGCAGTACTTC
once TRBJ2-1 TRBD2 TRBV14 CASSQYTSGTGNEQFF TGTGCCAGCAGCCAGTATACCAGCGGGACTGGGAATGAGCAGTTCTTC